This T cell receptor beta chain is from a study of preoperative IRX-2 immunotherapy in early breast cancer. Only in-frame clones appear in the TCRdb table, and some are missing; sequencing was by immunoSEQ multiplex PCR. The data contain almost 35,000 clones, 90% to 95% of them singletons. The treatment here: preoperative locoregional IRX-2 cytokine immunotherapy. This phase Ib study tested locoregional IRX-2 cytokine immunotherapy given before surgery. The sequence was obtained from a human donor with breast cancer. This sample was obtained from a patient treated with IRX-2 immunotherapy.

The CDR3 sequence is CAISETMTRLLTDTQYF. The CDR3 DNA reads TGTGCCATCAGTGAGACTATGACCCGATTGCTCACAGATACGCAGTATTTT. The chain combines TRBV10-3 with TRBJ2-3, with D unclear. V was shortened by 2 bases and J by 2 bases, with 17 bases between the two germline ends. The CDR3 runs to 17 residues. From germline, CDR1 is ENHRY and CDR2 SYGVKD.